This T cell receptor beta chain stems from a study of long-term antiretroviral therapy in people with HIV (dated by TCRdb to 2022 to 2024). In terms of the full investigation: The earliest samples were collected roughly a decade before the 2015 WHO recommendation for immediate ART, at a time when ART was usually postponed until CD4 counts fell. A retrospective serial study tested whether changes in peripheral blood TRB repertoire composition and diversity were associated with ART initiation and durable HIV suppression. From some 30 adults with confirmed HIV infection, the cohort provided approximately 190 cryopreserved PBMC samples, gathered serially across a mean of approximately six years (range 1-12). Of the roughly 30 participants with HIV, about a dozen were female. No cross-contamination during QIAcube processing turned up in test extractions that ran a monoclonal T-cell line alongside 33 polyclonal samples. Summary of the overall study and its limitations: Because pre-ART samples had limited cell numbers, unsorted PBMC were profiled rather than sorted CD4+ and CD8+ T cells. ART initiation was associated with a significant increase in TRB diversity, but diversity stayed significantly below transplant donor controls even after long-term ART. The samples span the years 2004 to 2017, and the ART regimens used at that time may not be as effective as current regimens. Inferences about post-ART repertoire changes were limited because no data were available on ART adherence, viral resistance or therapy changes. Compared with controls, HIV repertoires had narrower CDR3 length ranges, and the network structure pointed to an antigen-experienced repertoire that shifted only slightly toward naive after ART. At every time point, the repertoire was dominated by expanded TRB clones first identified before ART initiation, although this dominance fluctuated and, in many PLHIV, declined after ART. Because PBMC availability was limited, only the TCR beta chain was sequenced, with no alpha chain pairing.

This clone has a handful of counts. Its antigen specificity is not known. Nothing much larger sits one base from this clone, and base qualities are not available. The immunoSEQ hsTCRB v3.0 assay was used at survey level resolution to sequence the TRB variable region. The targeted TRB sequencing depth was about 40,000-50,000 T-cell genomes per sample. An Illumina MiSeq with a v3 150-cycle kit was used to sequence the pooled TRB libraries. The authors' analysis ran thus. Repertoire analysis was performed in R inside a reproducible Nextflow workflow that covered QC, data transformation and analysis. LymphoSeq2, an R package for exploring AIRR-Seq data, was used to implement the custom analyses. After excluding a few samples that yielded fewer than 5000 total TRB sequences, 150 to 200 HIV repertoires remained for analysis. Among the roughly 190 retained HIV repertoires, some 60 were collected before ART initiation and approximately 130 after ART initiation. Each repertoire was downsampled to 5000 TRB nucleotide sequences, and summary statistics were averaged across 100 downsampling iterations. The analysis kept only TRB sequences whose CDR3 regions were at least seven amino acids long. Diversity was assessed using a clonality score derived from Shannon entropy and using the Gini coefficient. Repertoire networks linked the top 5000 CDR3 amino acid sequences whenever two sequences differed by an edit distance of one. Antigen specificity groups and MHC restriction were predicted for TRB CDR3 amino acid sequences with GLIPH2. Known CMV, EBV, HIV or tissue antigen associations were flagged by matching CDR3 amino acid sequences against VDJdb and McPAS-TCR. Pre-ART, post-ART and control groups were compared with Wilcoxon signed-rank tests and Holm-Bonferroni correction. TCRdb stores this immuneACCESS table with in-frame sequences only. Part of the clones is absent; in the studies checked, under half of the shortfall reflects unresolved V genes, and no reason is known for the rest. That table is the source of V, J and clone size, and D and trimming were worked out from the DNA. The sample table holds 20,000 to 25,000 clones, of which roughly 87% were seen once. Approximately 5.1% of the sample belongs to the ten largest clones.

The germline V gene gives CDR1 as SGHRS and CDR2 as YFSETQ. V and J lose 5 bases and 4 bases, and a span of 10 bases separates them. The CDR3, from cysteine to phenylalanine, totals 12 residues. The read is trimmed to its CDR3 DNA, 36 bases read in frame from base 1. Participants were included only if at least one PBMC sample before ART initiation and at least two post-ART samples were available. Every participant with HIV received treatment in the United States of America. Before DNA extraction, cryopreserved samples of roughly 0.9-11 million PBMC were thawed and then washed. At the time of the earliest PBMC sample for each participant with HIV, ages ranged from roughly 23 to 60 years. PBMC samples from each participant spanned 1-4 timepoints before ART initiation and 2-8 timepoints after ART initiation, with a median of 7 samples. Serial HIV viral load, CD4+ T-cell count, ART history and demographic data were obtained for every participant. A Qiagen kit on a QIAcube was used to extract genomic DNA from unsorted PBMC, with samples processed in batches of 12.

The sequencing here drew on unsorted PBMCs, taken 0.3 years after starting antiretroviral therapy. This receptor was identified in a man in his fifties or sixties with HIV. The chain employs TRBV5-1 and TRBJ2-7; the D gene may be TRBD1 or TRBD2, since each aligns over 5 bases. CDR3 region: CASSRDGYEQYF. The nucleotide sequence reads TGCGCCAGCAGTAGGGACGGTTACGAGCAGTACTTC.